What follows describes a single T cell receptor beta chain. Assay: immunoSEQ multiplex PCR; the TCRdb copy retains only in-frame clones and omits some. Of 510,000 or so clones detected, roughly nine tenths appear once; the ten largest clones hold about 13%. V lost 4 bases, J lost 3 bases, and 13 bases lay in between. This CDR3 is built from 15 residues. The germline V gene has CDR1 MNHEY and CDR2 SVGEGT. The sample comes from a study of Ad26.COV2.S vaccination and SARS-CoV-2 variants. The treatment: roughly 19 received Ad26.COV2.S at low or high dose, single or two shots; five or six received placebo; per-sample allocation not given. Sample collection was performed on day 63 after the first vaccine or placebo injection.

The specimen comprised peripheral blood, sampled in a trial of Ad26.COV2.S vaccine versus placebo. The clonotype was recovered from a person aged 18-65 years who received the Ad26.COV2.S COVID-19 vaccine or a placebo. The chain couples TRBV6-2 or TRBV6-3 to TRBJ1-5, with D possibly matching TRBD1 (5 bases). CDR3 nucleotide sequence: TGTGCCAGCAGTTCCTGGGACGGCTCCAATCAGCCCCAGCATTTT. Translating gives CASSSWDGSNQPQHF.